Following are 31 T cell receptor beta chains from one sample sequenced in a study of cytomegalovirus exposure and HLA in healthy donors. With 60 Vbeta and 13 Jbeta primers, the PCR was carried out. Produced via immunoSEQ multiplex PCR; TCRdb's table is partial and in-frame only. The sample has 64,000 or so clones; over 75% are singletons. Sequenced input: PBMCs. These receptors were taken from a female donor in good health and CMV-seronegative.

The chain couples TRBV10-1 to TRBJ2-7; the match to TRBD2 covers 13 bases. Trimming took 4 bases from V and 2 from J; bases not matched to a gene: 8. The CDR3 extends over 17 amino acids. Germline V gene lookup returns CDR1 WNHNN and CDR2 SYGVQD (reference sequence). CDR3 sequence: CASSVTSGRAQAYEQYF. CDR3 bases: TGCGCCAGCAGTGTAACTAGCGGGAGGGCCCAAGCCTACGAGCAGTACTTC.

This clone was seen a single time. The rearrangement uses TRBV10-3 and TRBJ2-1, with D perhaps TRBD2 (5 bases). CDR3 length: 15 amino acids. V gave up 0 bases and J gave up 8 bases, with 14 bases separating them. Germline CDR1 reads ENHRY; CDR2 reads SYGVKD. CDR3 amino acids: CAISESLVRVDEQFF. DNA for the CDR3: TGTGCCATCAGTGAGTCGCTGGTGAGGGTTGATGAGCAGTTCTTC.

The V call is TRBV18, the J call TRBJ2-6, with no clear D. Per germline, CDR1 KGHSH and CDR2 LQKENI. The CDR3 has 14 residues. Trimming cost V 5 bases and J 1 base, with 6 bases left between them. The DNA for the CDR3 is TGTGCCAGCTCAAGCCAATCTGGGGCCAACGTCCTGACTTTC. It yields the protein CASSSQSGANVLTF.

This chain joins TRBV5-1 and TRBJ1-2, with 9 bases aligning to TRBD1. Trimming removed 4 bases from V and 6 bases from J; junction bases left unmatched: 7. Per the germline V gene, CDR1 is SGHRS and CDR2 is YFSETQ. This CDR3 is 14 amino acids long. The CDR3 loop reads CASSRGQGIDGYTF. In DNA, the CDR3 is TGCGCCAGCAGCAGGGGACAGGGCATAGATGGCTACACCTTC.

The chain employs TRBV6-5 and TRBJ2-2, with 9 bases aligning to TRBD1. J lost 6 bases, V lost 4 bases, and 6 bases had no gene match. The CDR3 has 15 amino acids. Germline CDR1 MNHEY, CDR2 SVGAGI. The CDR3 is CASSSRQGVAGELFF. DNA of the CDR3: TGTGCCAGCAGTTCTCGACAGGGGGTAGCCGGGGAGCTGTTTTTT.

V usage is TRBV28 and J usage is TRBJ2-1; 9 bases are a match to TRBD2. This CDR3 comprises 15 residues. V lost 2 bases and J lost 9; bases outside the gene matches: 8. In germline, CDR1 is MDHEN, CDR2 SYDVKM. The CDR3, as DNA: TGTGCCAGCAGTTTACGGGCGGGAGGGCTGATTGAGCAGTTCTTC. The encoded protein is CASSLRAGGLIEQFF.

This sequence joins TRBV7-3 and TRBJ2-1, with TRBD2 as a possible D gene (6 bases). The germline CDR1 and CDR2 sequences are SGHTA and FQGTGA. Trimming shortened V by 3 bases and J by 4 bases, and 13 bases separated the two germline ends. The CDR3 extends over 15 amino acids. This CDR3 is CASSFFSGPYNEQFF. The DNA of the CDR3 is TGTGCCAGCAGCTTTTTTAGCGGTCCTTACAATGAGCAGTTCTTC.

The chain uses TRBV18 and TRBJ2-2, with TRBD1 matching 10 bases. The germline CDR1 and CDR2 sequences are KGHSH and LQKENI. The length of the CDR3 is 15 residues. Trimming at V came to 7 bases and at J to 6 bases, leaving 8 bases not matched to a gene. The CDR3 spells CASWTGTGVAGELFF. The CDR3 DNA sequence: TGTGCCAGCTGGACCGGGACAGGGGTAGCCGGGGAGCTGTTTTTT.

As concerns this clone: Other nucleotide sequences in the sample specify the same CDR3. CDR3 DNA: TGCGCCAGCAGCTTGGCATCGAGCGGGGATCACACAGATACGCAGTATTTT. Encoded protein: CASSLASSGDHTDTQYF. The chain links TRBV5-1 to TRBJ2-3; 7 bases match TRBD2. With 0 bases clipped from V and 2 bases from J, the junction kept 9 bases outside the gene matches. The CDR3 consists of 17 residues. From germline, CDR1 is SGHRS and CDR2 YFSETQ.

The chain joins TRBV18 to TRBJ2-1, with a weak D call TRBD1 (5 bases). Trimming removed 6 bases from V and 4 bases from J, with 22 bases in between. This CDR3 is built from 17 residues. Germline V gene lookup returns CDR1 KGHSH and CDR2 LQKENI. The CDR3 DNA reads TGTGCCAGCTCCCAGGGTGGACGTAGGTCCTCTTACAATGAGCAGTTCTTC. It specifies CASSQGGRRSSYNEQFF.

This chain joins TRBV4-2 and TRBJ1-4, with unresolved D. This CDR3 comprises 13 residues. The V end lost 0 bases, the J end lost 8 bases, and 7 bases lay between the germline ends. Germline CDR1 LGHNA, CDR2 YNFKEQ. The CDR3 nucleotides read TGTGCCAGCAGCCAAGAGCAGGTCGAAAAACTGTTTTTT. Translated: CASSQEQVEKLFF.

This rearrangement joins TRBV7-3 to TRBJ1-2; D gene unclear. Germline lookup yields CDR1 SGHTA and CDR2 FQGTGA. CDR3 length equals 15 residues. V lost 4 bases and J 0 bases, leaving 12 bases between the germline ends. DNA of the CDR3: TGTGCCAGCAGCTCCGAGCGGGATGCTAACTATGGCTACACCTTC. It codes for CASSSERDANYGYTF.

V and J are TRBV4-3 and TRBJ1-6; 7 positions agree with TRBD1. CDR1 and CDR2 (germline): LGHNA, YSLEER. J was trimmed by 5 bases and V by 6 bases; bases with no gene match: 7. The CDR3 has 15 residues. This CDR3 reads CASSQGGQNNSPLHF. As DNA, the CDR3 is TGCGCCAGCAGTCAGGGGGGACAGAATAATTCACCCCTCCACTTT.

The V and J genes are TRBV6-5 and TRBJ1-5; TRBD1 aligns across 7 bases. Germline CDR1 is MNHEY and CDR2 is SVGAGI. V shed 6 bases, J shed 3 bases, and the junction held 8 bases outside the gene matches. This CDR3 is built from 15 residues. CDR3 region: CASSSRQGFNQPQHF. The CDR3, as DNA: TGTGCCAGCAGCTCGAGACAGGGTTTCAATCAGCCCCAGCATTTT.

The genes are TRBV15 and TRBJ1-2, with 9 bases that match TRBD1. Germline V lookup: CDR1 LNHNV, CDR2 YYDKDF (reference sequence). With 1 base clipped from V and 1 base from J, the junction kept 1 base outside the gene matches. CDR3 length: 15 amino acids. The CDR3 nucleotides read TGTGCCACCAGCAGAGGACAGGGGGTTAACTATGGCTACACCTTC. Amino acid sequence: CATSRGQGVNYGYTF.

The rearrangement joins TRBV9 to TRBJ2-7; 8 bases are a match to TRBD1. Germline CDR1 reads SGDLS; CDR2 reads YYNGEE. The CDR3 consists of 15 residues. V lost 3 bases to trimming and J lost 1 base; unmatched junction nucleotides: 6. The DNA for the CDR3 is TGTGCCAGCAGCGCAAAGGGACAGGCGTCCTACGAGCAGTACTTC. It specifies CASSAKGQASYEQYF.

The chain carries TRBV5-5 and TRBJ1-3; D is unclear. Germline V gene lookup returns CDR1 SGHKS and CDR2 YYEKEE (reference sequence). V lost 4 bases and J lost 8, with 13 bases in between. CDR3 length equals 13 residues. CDR3 in DNA: TGTGCCAGCAGCACCCTCCAAGGAGACACCATATATTTT. Its translation is CASSTLQGDTIYF.

The rearrangement joins TRBV19 to TRBJ2-3; 8 bases line up with TRBD2. V lost 3 bases, J lost 8 bases, and 16 bases stayed unmatched. CDR3 length: 17 amino acids. Germline assignment: CDR1 LNHDA and CDR2 SQIVND (reference sequence). CDR3 nucleotides: TGTGCCAGTAGTATTTTCTTGGCGGGAGGTTTCAAGGCTACGCAGTATTTT. Protein sequence: CASSIFLAGGFKATQYF.

The chain uses TRBV9 and TRBJ1-3, with 7 bases fitting TRBD1. The V and J ends lost 4 bases and 0 bases, in that order; junction bases with no gene match: 4. Germline V gene sequence: CDR1 SGDLS, CDR2 YYNGEE. The CDR3 runs to 15 residues. The CDR3 coding sequence is TGTGCCAGCAGCTCACAGGGGACCTCTGGAAACACCATATATTTT. It is translated as CASSSQGTSGNTIYF.

The rearrangement uses TRBV28 and TRBJ1-1; D gene ambiguous. Trimming stripped 6 bases from V and 4 bases from J, with 15 bases between. CDR1 and CDR2 (germline): MDHEN, SYDVKM. The CDR3 consists of 14 residues. CDR3 sequence (DNA): TGTGCCAGCAGCACACCCCCAGGCCCCACTGAAGCTTTCTTT. It translates to CASSTPPGPTEAFF.

The chain uses TRBV5-1 and TRBJ1-1; D is perhaps TRBD1 (5 bases). V shed 7 bases and J shed 4 bases, with 17 bases lying between them. CDR3 length: 14 amino acids. The germline V gene encodes CDR1 SGHRS and CDR2 YFSETQ. CDR3 nucleotide sequence: TGCGCCAGCGGAGCCCGGGGGACGGGCACTGAAGCTTTCTTT. The encoded protein is CASGARGTGTEAFF.

This chain links TRBV15 with TRBJ2-3; 7 bases align to TRBD2. Germline V gives CDR1 LNHNV, CDR2 YYDKDF (reference sequence). CDR3 size: 16 residues. V lost 5 bases and J lost 1; bases outside the gene matches: 9. In DNA, the CDR3 is TGTGCCACCAGCTCTTTGGCGGGAGTGGGCACAGATACGCAGTATTTT. Translated, it gives CATSSLAGVGTDTQYF.

This chain connects TRBV7-2 to TRBJ2-7, with TRBD1 matching over 8 bases. Germline lookup yields CDR1 SGHTA and CDR2 FQGNSA. The V gene end was trimmed by 5 bases and the J gene end by 3 bases; junction bases not matched to a gene: 6. The CDR3 is 14 residues long. The CDR3 nucleotides read TGTGCCAGCAGCCCCCTGGACAGGGACTACGAGCAGTACTTC. Translation gives CASSPLDRDYEQYF.

This rearrangement joins TRBV25-1 to TRBJ1-1; possible D gene TRBD1, 5 bases. Germline CDR1 is MGHDK and CDR2 is SYGVNS. The CDR3 totals 14 residues. The V end lost 1 base, the J end lost 3 bases, and 9 bases lay between the germline ends. The CDR3 reads CASSEWGGDTEAFF. CDR3 nucleotides: TGTGCCAGCAGTGAATGGGGAGGGGACACTGAAGCTTTCTTT. Variable domain in full (rest from reference TRBV25-1 and TRBJ1-1): EADIYQTPRYLVIGTGKKITLECSQTMGHDKMYWYQQDPGMELHLIHYSYGVNSTEKGDLSSESTVSRIRTEHFPLTLESARPSHTSQYLCASSEWGGDTEAFFGQGTRLTVV.

The V gene is TRBV6-5, the J gene TRBJ1-3, with D tentatively TRBD1 (5 bases). Trimming removed 6 bases at V and 0 bases at J, with 9 bases between. CDR1 and CDR2 from the germline V gene are MNHEY and SVGAGI. The CDR3 runs to 14 residues. The CDR3 DNA sequence: TGTGCCAGCAGGTCGACAGTCTCTGGAAACACCATATATTTT. Residues: CASRSTVSGNTIYF.

This chain connects TRBV6-5 to TRBJ2-7; 7 bases are a match to TRBD1. Unmatched junction bases numbered 2, after V lost 2 bases and J lost 1 base. Germline V CDR1 and CDR2: MNHEY, SVGAGI. The CDR3 is made up of 14 amino acids. CDR3 coding DNA: TGTGCCAGCAGTTACAGGGGGCTTTCCTACGAGCAGTACTTC. It yields the protein CASSYRGLSYEQYF.

This clone was counted a single time. This chain connects TRBV18 to TRBJ2-7; D remains unclear. The germline V gene encodes CDR1 KGHSH and CDR2 LQKENI. This CDR3 has 13 amino acids. V was trimmed by 2 bases and J by 0 bases, leaving 5 bases between them. The CDR3 nucleotides read TGTGCCAGCTCACCAGGCAGCTCCTACGAGCAGTACTTC. Translated, it gives CASSPGSSYEQYF.

This clone was observed once. V gene TRBV7-2 combines with J gene TRBJ1-2, with D unclear. Germline V lookup: CDR1 SGHTA, CDR2 FQGNSA. The V gene lost 2 bases and the J gene lost 3 bases, with 7 bases spanning the gap. The CDR3 loop spans 13 amino acids. The CDR3 spells CASSLNSDYGYTF. CDR3 nucleotide sequence: TGTGCCAGCAGCTTAAACTCGGACTATGGCTACACCTTC.

CDR3 protein: CASSSRLAVGGTSTEAFF. The CDR3 DNA reads TGTGCCAGCAGTAGCCGGCTGGCCGTGGGGGGAACGTCCACTGAAGCTTTCTTT. The rearrangement uses TRBV9 and TRBJ1-1; weak D call: TRBD1 (5 bases). Looked up from germline, CDR1 is SGDLS and CDR2 is YYNGEE. The CDR3 loop spans 18 amino acids. V was pared by 5 bases and J by 4 bases, with 27 bases between. Supplemented by reference TRBV9 and TRBJ1-1, the full variable domain reads DSGVTQTPKHLITATGQRVTLRCSPRSGDLSVYWYQQSLDQGLQFLIQYYNGEERAKGNILERFSAQQFPDLHSELNLSSLELGDSALYFCASSSRLAVGGTSTEAFFGQGTRLTVV.

V gene TRBV6-6 combines with J gene TRBJ1-1; D gene unclear. Germline CDR1 and CDR2: MNHNY and SVGAGI (reference sequence). Trimming left V 5 bases short and J 3 bases short, with 10 bases between. This CDR3 has 13 amino acids. DNA for the CDR3: TGTGCCAGCAGTCCCTTTTCGGACACTGAAGCTTTCTTT. It is translated as CASSPFSDTEAFF.

This chain links TRBV7-2 with TRBJ2-7, with 9 bases aligning to TRBD1. Trimming at V came to 4 bases and at J to 6 bases, leaving 10 bases not matched to a gene. CDR1 SGHTA and CDR2 FQGNSA come from the germline V gene. The CDR3 covers 15 residues. The CDR3 DNA reads TGTGCCAGCAGCTCAGGGACAGGGAGAAAAAGCGAGCAGTACTTC. It encodes CASSSGTGRKSEQYF. The whole variable domain, filled in from reference TRBV7-2 and TRBJ2-7, reads GAGVSQSPSNKVTEKGKDVELRCDPISGHTALYWYRQSLGQGLEFLIYFQGNSAPDKSGLPSDRFSAERTGGSVSTLTIQRTQQEDSAVYLCASSSGTGRKSEQYFGPGTRLTVT.